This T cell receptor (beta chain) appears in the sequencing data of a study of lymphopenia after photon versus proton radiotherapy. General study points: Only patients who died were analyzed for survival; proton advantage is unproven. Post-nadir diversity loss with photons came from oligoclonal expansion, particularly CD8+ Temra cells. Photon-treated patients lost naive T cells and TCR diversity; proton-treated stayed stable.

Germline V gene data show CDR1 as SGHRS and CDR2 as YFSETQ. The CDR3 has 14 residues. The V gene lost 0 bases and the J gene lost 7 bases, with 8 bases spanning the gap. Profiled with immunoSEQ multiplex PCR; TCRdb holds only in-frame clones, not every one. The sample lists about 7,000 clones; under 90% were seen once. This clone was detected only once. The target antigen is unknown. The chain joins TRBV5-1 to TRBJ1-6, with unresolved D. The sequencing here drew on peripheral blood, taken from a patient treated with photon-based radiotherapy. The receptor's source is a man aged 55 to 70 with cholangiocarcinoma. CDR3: CASSLGSQNSPLHF. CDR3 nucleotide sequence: TGCGCCAGCAGCTTGGGCAGTCAAAATTCACCCCTCCACTTT.